This record covers a single TCR beta chain. Germline CDR1 reads LGHNA; CDR2 reads YSLEER. The CDR3 loop spans 15 amino acids. The junction had 5 bases not matched to a gene; V was cut back by 3 bases and J by 6 bases. The sample originates from a study of blood T cell repertoires in COVID-19. Overall study context: Sources were T cells, B-cell-depleted T cells, or PBMCs; the material itself was cDNA or gDNA.

Authors' processing steps: Reference gene primer amplification in the assay estimated nucleated cell counts. Some clones are missing from TCRdb's copy, which holds only in-frame ones; the method was immunoSEQ multiplex PCR. V, J and clone size are taken as reported in that table, and D and trimming were inferred from the DNA itself. The profile covers about 45,000 clones, with 90% appearing a single time and under 6% taken by the ten largest. The sample taken for sequencing was peripheral blood. The J gene is TRBJ1-3, the V gene TRBV4-3, with 10 positions matching TRBD1. This sequence was found in a human donor in a cohort sampled during active COVID-19. The CDR3 DNA reads TGCGCCAGCAGCCAGGGACAGGGGAGGACAAACACCATATATTTT. Translating it yields CASSQGQGRTNTIYF.